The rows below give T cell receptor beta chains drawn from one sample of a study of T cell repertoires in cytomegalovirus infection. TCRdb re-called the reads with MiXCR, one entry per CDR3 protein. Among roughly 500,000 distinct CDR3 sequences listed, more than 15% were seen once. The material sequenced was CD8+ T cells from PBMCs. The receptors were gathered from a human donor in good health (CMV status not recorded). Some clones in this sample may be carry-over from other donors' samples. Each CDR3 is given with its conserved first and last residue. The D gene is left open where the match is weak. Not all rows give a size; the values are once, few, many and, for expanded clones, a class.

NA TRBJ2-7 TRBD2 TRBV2 CASIGERDYEQYF TGTGCCAGCATTGGGGAGCGGGACTACGAGCAGTACTTC
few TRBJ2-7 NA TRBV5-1 CASSLEWQGNYEQYF TGCGCCAGCAGCTTGGAGTGGCAGGGGAACTACGAGCAGTACTTC
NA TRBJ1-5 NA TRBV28 CASSTFGPPQHF TGTGCCAGCAGTACATTTGGGCCGCCCCAGCATTTT
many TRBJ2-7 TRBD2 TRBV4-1 CASSQDTSGRSSYEQYF TGCGCCAGCAGCCAAGACACAAGCGGGAGGAGCTCCTACGAGCAGTACTTC
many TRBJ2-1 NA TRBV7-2 CASSLASGRYNEQFF TGTGCCAGCAGCTTAGCGAGCGGACGTTACAATGAGCAGTTCTTC
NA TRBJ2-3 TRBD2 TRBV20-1 CSVSRGLAGGRADTQYF TGCAGTGTTAGCCGGGGACTAGCGGGAGGGCGGGCAGATACGCAGTATTTT
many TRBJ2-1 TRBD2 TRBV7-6 CASSSDSQREGTYNEQFF TGTGCCAGCAGCTCTGATTCCCAGCGGGAGGGCACCTACAATGAGCAGTTCTTC
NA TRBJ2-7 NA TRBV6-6 CASRLHLREQYF TGTGCCAGCAGACTGCACTTGCGGGAGCAGTACTTC
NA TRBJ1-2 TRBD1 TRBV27 CASSFQGASGYTF TGTGCCAGCAGTTTCCAGGGGGCGAGTGGCTACACCTTC
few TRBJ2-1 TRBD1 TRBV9 CASSVLRTGGNEQFF TGTGCCAGCAGCGTCCTTAGGACAGGGGGCAATGAGCAGTTCTTC
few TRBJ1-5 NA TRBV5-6 CASSLRVQGPQPQHF TGTGCCAGCAGCTTGCGTGTACAGGGACCACAGCCCCAGCATTTT
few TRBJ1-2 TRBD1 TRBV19 CASSLGTGIYNYGYTF TGTGCCAGTAGTCTCGGGACAGGGATATATAACTATGGCTACACCTTC
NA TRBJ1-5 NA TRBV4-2 CASSTFDKISNQPQHF TGTGCCAGCAGCACATTCGACAAGATTAGCAATCAGCCCCAGCATTTT
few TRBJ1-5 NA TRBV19 CASSIPQASNQPQHF TGTGCCAGTAGTATCCCCCAGGCTAGCAATCAGCCCCAGCATTTT
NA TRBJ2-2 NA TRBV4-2 CASSQEVRGDSNTGELFF TGTGCCAGCAGCCAAGAGGTGAGGGGAGACTCGAACACCGGGGAGCTGTTTTTT
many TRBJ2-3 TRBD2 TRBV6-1 CASTQYGLAGPGITPDTQYF TGTGCCAGCACCCAATACGGACTAGCGGGGCCCGGCATAACTCCAGATACGCAGTATTTT
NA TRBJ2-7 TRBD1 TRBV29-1 CSGVGTDNSYEQYF TGCAGCGGAGTCGGGACAGACAACTCCTACGAGCAGTACTTC
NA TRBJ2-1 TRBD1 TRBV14 CASSLGQGRDEQCF TGTGCCAGCAGCCTCGGACAGGGAAGGGATGAGCAGTGCTTC
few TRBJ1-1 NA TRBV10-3 CAISEKGQNTEAFF TGTGCCATCAGTGAAAAGGGGCAGAACACTGAAGCTTTCTTT